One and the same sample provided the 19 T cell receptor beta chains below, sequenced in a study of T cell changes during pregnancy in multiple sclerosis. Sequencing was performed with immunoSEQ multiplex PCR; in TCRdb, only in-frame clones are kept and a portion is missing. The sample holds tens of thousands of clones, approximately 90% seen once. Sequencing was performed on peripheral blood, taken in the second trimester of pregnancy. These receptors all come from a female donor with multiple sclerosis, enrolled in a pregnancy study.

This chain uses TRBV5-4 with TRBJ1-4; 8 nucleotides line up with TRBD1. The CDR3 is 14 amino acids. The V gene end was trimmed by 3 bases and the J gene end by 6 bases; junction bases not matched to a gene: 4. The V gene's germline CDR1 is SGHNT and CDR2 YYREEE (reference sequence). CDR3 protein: CASSWDRSYEKLFF. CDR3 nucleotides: TGTGCCAGCAGCTGGGACAGGTCCTATGAAAAACTGTTTTTT.

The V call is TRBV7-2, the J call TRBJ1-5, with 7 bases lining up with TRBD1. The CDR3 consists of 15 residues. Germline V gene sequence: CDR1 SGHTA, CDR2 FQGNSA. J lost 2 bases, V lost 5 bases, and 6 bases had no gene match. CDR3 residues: CASSPGTVRNQPQHF. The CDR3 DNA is TGTGCCAGCAGCCCTGGGACAGTTCGCAATCAGCCCCAGCATTTT.

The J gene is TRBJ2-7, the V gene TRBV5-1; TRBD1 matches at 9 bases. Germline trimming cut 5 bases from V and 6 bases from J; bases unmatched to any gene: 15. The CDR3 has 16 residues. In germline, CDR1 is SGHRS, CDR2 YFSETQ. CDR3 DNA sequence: TGCGCCAGCAGGTTCCAAGTCGGGACAGGGCCGGGCGAGCAGTACTTC. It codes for CASRFQVGTGPGEQYF.

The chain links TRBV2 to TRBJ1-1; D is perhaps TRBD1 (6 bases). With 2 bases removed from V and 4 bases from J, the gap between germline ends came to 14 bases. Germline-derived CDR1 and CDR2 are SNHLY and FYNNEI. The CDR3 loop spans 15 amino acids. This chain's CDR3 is CASSEWVGRGTEAFF. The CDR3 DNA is TGTGCCAGCAGTGAATGGGTAGGCAGGGGCACTGAAGCTTTCTTT.

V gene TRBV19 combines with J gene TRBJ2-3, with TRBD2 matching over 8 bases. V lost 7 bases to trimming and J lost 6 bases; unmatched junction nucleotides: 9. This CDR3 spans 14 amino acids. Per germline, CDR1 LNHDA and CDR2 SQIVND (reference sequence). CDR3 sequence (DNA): TGTGCCAGTACTCCCAGCGGGGGTGGCGATACGCAGTATTTT. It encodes CASTPSGGGDTQYF.

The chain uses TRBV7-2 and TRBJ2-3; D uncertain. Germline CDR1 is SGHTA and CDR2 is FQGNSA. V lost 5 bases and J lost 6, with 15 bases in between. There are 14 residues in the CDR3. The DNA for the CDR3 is TGTGCCAGCAGCCCACCTTCCCCCGGGGATACGCAGTATTTT. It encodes CASSPPSPGDTQYF.

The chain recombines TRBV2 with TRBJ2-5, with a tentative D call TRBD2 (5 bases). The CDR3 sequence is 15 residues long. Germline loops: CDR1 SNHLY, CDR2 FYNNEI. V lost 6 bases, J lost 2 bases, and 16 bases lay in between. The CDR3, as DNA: TGTGCCAGCAGAAGAGGGTCGACCGCTCAAGAGACCCAGTACTTC. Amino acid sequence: CASRRGSTAQETQYF.

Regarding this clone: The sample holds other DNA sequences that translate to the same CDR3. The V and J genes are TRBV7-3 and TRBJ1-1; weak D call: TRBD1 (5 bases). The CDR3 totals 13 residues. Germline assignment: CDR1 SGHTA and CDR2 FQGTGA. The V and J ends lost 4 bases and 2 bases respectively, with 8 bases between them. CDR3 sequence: CASSSDRNTEAFF. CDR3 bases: TGTGCCAGCAGCTCCGACAGAAACACTGAAGCTTTCTTT.

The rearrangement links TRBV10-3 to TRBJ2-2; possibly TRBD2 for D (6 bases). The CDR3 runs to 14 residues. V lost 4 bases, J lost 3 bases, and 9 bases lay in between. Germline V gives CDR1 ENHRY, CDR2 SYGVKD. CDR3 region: CAISGWGDTGELFF. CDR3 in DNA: TGTGCCATCAGTGGATGGGGGGACACCGGGGAGCTGTTTTTT.

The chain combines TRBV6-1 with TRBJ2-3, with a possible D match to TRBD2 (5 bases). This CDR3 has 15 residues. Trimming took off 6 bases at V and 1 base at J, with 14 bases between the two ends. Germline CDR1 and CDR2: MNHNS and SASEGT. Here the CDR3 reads CASRVTGIRTDTQYF. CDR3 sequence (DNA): TGTGCCAGCAGAGTTACCGGGATCCGCACAGATACGCAGTATTTT.

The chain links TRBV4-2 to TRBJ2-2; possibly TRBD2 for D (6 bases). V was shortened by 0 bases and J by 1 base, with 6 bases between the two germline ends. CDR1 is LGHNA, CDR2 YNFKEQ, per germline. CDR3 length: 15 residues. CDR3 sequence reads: CASSQEGGNTGELFF. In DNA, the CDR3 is TGTGCCAGCAGCCAAGAGGGAGGGAACACCGGGGAGCTGTTTTTT.

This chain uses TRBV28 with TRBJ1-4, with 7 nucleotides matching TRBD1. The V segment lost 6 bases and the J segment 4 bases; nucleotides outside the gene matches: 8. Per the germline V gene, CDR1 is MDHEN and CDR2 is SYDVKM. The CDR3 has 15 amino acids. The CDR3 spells CASSPTGAYNEKLFF. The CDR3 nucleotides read TGTGCCAGCAGCCCCACAGGGGCGTATAATGAAAAACTGTTTTTT.

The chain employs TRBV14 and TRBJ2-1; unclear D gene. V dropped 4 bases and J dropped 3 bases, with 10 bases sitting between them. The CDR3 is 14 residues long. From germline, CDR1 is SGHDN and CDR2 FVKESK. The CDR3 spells CASSPAAVYNEQFF. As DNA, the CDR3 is TGTGCCAGCAGCCCTGCGGCAGTCTACAATGAGCAGTTCTTC. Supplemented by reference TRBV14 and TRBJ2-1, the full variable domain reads EAGVTQFPSHSVIEKGQTVTLRCDPISGHDNLYWYRRVMGKEIKFLLHFVKESKQDESGMPNNRFLAERTGGTYSTLKVQPAELEDSGVYFCASSPAAVYNEQFFGPGTRLTVL.

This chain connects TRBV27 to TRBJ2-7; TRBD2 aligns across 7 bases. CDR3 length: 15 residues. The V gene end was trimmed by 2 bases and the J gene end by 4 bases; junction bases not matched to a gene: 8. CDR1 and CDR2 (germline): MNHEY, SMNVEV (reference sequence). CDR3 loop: CASSLRSSGLYEQYF. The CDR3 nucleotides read TGTGCCAGCAGTTTACGTTCTAGCGGTTTGTACGAGCAGTACTTC.

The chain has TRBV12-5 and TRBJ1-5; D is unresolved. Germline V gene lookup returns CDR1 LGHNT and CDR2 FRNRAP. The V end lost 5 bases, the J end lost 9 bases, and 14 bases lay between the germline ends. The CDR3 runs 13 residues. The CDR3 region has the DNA TGTGCTAGTGGTCCGTGGACTGGCAGGCCCCAGCATTTT. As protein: CASGPWTGRPQHF.

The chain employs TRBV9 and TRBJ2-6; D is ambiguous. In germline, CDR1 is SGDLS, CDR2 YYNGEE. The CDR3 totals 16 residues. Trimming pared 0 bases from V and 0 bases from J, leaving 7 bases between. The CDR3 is CASSVGQASGANVLTF. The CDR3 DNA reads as TGTGCCAGCAGCGTAGGGCAGGCCTCTGGGGCCAACGTCCTGACTTTC.

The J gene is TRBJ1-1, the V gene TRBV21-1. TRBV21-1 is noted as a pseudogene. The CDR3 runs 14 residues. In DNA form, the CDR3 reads TGTGCCAGCAGCAAAGTTGCGGAGAAGCTTGGAGCTTTCTTT. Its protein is CASSKVAEKLGAFF.

The CDR3 sequence is CASRFLDRMEGYTF. The DNA for the CDR3 is TGTGCCAGTCGGTTCCTAGACAGGATGGAGGGCTACACCTTC. V gene TRBV19 combines with J gene TRBJ1-2; a possible D gene is TRBD1 (6 bases). CDR1 and CDR2 from the germline V gene are LNHDA and SQIVND (reference sequence). The CDR3 covers 14 residues. V gave up 8 bases and J gave up 8 bases, with 21 bases separating them.

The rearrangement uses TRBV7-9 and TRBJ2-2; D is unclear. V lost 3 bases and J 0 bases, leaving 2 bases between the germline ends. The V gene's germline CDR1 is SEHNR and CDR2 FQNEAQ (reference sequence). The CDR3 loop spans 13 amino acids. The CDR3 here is CASSFSNTGELFF. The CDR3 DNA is TGTGCCAGCAGCTTCTCGAACACCGGGGAGCTGTTTTTT.